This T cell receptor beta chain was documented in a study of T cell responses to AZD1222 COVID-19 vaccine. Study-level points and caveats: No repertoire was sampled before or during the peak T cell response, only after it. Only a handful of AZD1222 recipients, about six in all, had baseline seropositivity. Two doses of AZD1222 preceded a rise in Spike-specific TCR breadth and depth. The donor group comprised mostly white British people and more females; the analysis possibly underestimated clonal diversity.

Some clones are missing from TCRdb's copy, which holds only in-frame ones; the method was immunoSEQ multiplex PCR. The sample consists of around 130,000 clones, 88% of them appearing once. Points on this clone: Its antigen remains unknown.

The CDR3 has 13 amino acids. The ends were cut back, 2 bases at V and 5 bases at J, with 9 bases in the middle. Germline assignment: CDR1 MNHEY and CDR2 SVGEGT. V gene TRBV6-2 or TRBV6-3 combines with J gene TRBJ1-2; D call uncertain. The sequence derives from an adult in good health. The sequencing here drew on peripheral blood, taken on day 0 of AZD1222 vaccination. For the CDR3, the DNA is TGTGCCAGCAGTTACGGTCAGCTATATGGCTACACCTTC. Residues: CASSYGQLYGYTF.